These T cell receptor beta chains were read from a single sample in a study of shared clonotypes between healthy human individuals. The data were produced by immunoSEQ multiplex PCR, yet TCRdb's version contains in-frame clones alone and is incomplete. The data hold about half a million clones, with roughly 80% observed a single time. Material: PBMCs. These receptors all come from a woman in her 40s in good health. Some clones in this sample may be carry-over from other donors' samples. The conserved cysteine and the conserved F or W are not part of the CDR3 here.

v_call,cdr3_length,j_call,cdr3_aa
TRBV5-1,11,TRBJ2-5,ASSLSTGETQY
TRBV7-7,12,TRBJ1-3,ASSARLVKGELH
TRBV25-1,11,TRBJ2-5,ASSPPGVETQY
TRBV7-9,14,TRBJ1-1,ASTLGRTTGNTEAF
TRBV7-6,12,TRBJ1-1,ASGLGGDVTEAF
TRBV11-2,12,TRBJ2-7,ASSQSGVIYEQY
TRBV4-3,15,TRBJ2-6,ASSRTGPSSGANVLT
TRBV5-1,13,TRBJ2-3,ASSLEAGGADTQY
TRBV11-1,12,TRBJ2-7,ASSKGPFSYEQY
TRBV7-2,16,TRBJ1-4,ASSPRPGDLTTNEKLF
TRBV19,12,TRBJ2-1,ASSNPGLRNEQF
TRBV19,14,TRBJ2-7,ASSIAVGTGNNEQY
TRBV10-3,9,TRBJ2-7,AISERYEQY
TRBV6-5,9,TRBJ2-7,ATGVSYEQY
TRBV11-1,10,TRBJ2-7,ASSSTGGEQY
TRBV30,14,TRBJ1-6,ALNHGQGDGNSPLH
TRBV10-3,12,TRBJ2-7,AISERSGVDEQY
TRBV11-2,10,TRBJ2-7,ASSLDGGGLY
TRBV6-6,12,TRBJ2-4,ASSSSTGFNIQY
TRBV28,11,TRBJ2-7,ASSFLQSYEQY
TRBV7-3,11,TRBJ1-2,ASSLTGFYGYT
TRBV29-1,12,TRBJ2-1,SVERLGQGAHPF
TRBV10-3,13,TRBJ2-7,AISESIQGGYEQY
TRBV7-9,14,TRBJ2-6,ASSLAWDSGANVLT
TRBV6-1,13,TRBJ1-5,ASTRTQYSNQPQH
TRBV5-6,11,TRBJ2-5,ASTAGVKETQY
TRBV9,12,TRBJ2-2,ASTGTGFAGELF
TRBV5-4,13,TRBJ2-7,ASSAGLAGEYEQY
TRBV5-1,10,TRBJ2-5,ASSFQGETQY
TRBV7-3,11,TRBJ2-3,ASSLRQADTQY
TRBV25-1,13,TRBJ1-2,ASSPPGQGGYGYT
TRBV30,12,TRBJ2-7,AWSVQGKAYEQY
TRBV28,12,TRBJ1-4,ASSLRVRDEKLF
TRBV10-1,11,TRBJ2-5,ASSDYREDPQY
TRBV30,10,TRBJ1-3,AWTVSGNTIY
TRBV30,14,TRBJ2-5,AWSPLERRPPETQY
TRBV5-4,15,TRBJ2-1,ASSPRRREEGYNEQF
TRBV5-1,14,TRBJ2-2,ASSLGAGTNTGELF
TRBV6-5,13,TRBJ1-1,ASSYSRKANTEAF
TRBV28,13,TRBJ1-5,ASKRGAAGNQPQH
TRBV5-4,13,TRBJ2-3,ASSSPWGRTDTQY
TRBV29-1,11,TRBJ2-5,SVRDRVQETQY
TRBV4-3,13,TRBJ1-3,ASSQGRDSGNTIY
TRBV30,13,TRBJ1-1,AWTPGGLMNTEAF
TRBV30,11,TRBJ1-1,AWSKDRNTEAF
TRBV7-9,9,TRBJ1-2,ASKGADGYT
TRBV30,13,TRBJ2-4,AWSVTSGPKNIQY
TRBV10-3,11,TRBJ1-1,AISEYRNTEAF